The 9 T cell receptor beta chains listed next were all sequenced from one sample in a study of shared clonotypes between healthy human individuals. This table comes from immunoSEQ multiplex PCR, and its TCRdb copy is limited to in-frame clones, with some not included. The top ten hold about 0.4% of the sample, which has around 1.5 million clones, 95% to 99% seen once. The sample consisted of naive CD4+ T cells sorted from blood. Subset meaning: CD45RA+ positively selected. The receptors shown here come from a man aged 25-45 years in good health.

V is TRBV9 and J is TRBJ2-1; either TRBD1 or TRBD2 may supply D (5 bases each). With 2 bases removed from V and 9 bases from J, the gap between germline ends came to 33 bases. The CDR3 totals 20 residues. Germline-derived CDR1 and CDR2 are SGDLS and YYNGEE. CDR3 sequence reads: CASSVTSPREGAGGRGEQFF. Here the CDR3 DNA reads TGTGCCAGCAGCGTCACCTCCCCCCGCGAAGGGGCGGGCGGCCGGGGTGAGCAGTTCTTC.

This rearrangement joins TRBV9 to TRBJ1-4; no definite D call. The CDR3 sequence is 15 residues long. Germline CDR1 and CDR2: SGDLS and YYNGEE. The V gene lost 0 bases and the J gene lost 8 bases, with 14 bases spanning the gap. This CDR3 reads CASSVVGSPGEKLFF. For the CDR3, the DNA is TGTGCCAGCAGCGTAGTGGGCAGCCCTGGGGAAAAACTGTTTTTT.

This clone was found once. V gene TRBV7-9 combines with J gene TRBJ2-7, with 7 bases matching TRBD2. J gave up 3 bases and V 2 bases, and 7 bases lay outside the gene matches. CDR3 length: 15 residues. In germline, CDR1 is SEHNR, CDR2 FQNEAQ (reference sequence). As DNA, the CDR3 is TGTGCCAGCAGCTTACTGGCTAGCGGAAACTACGAGCAGTACTTC. Its protein is CASSLLASGNYEQYF.

The chain links TRBV7-9 to TRBJ2-1, with D possibly TRBD1 on 7 matching bases. This CDR3 contains 15 residues. Germline V gives CDR1 SEHNR, CDR2 FQNEAQ (reference sequence). V lost 5 bases and J lost 5, with 16 bases in between. The CDR3 protein is CASSPRGVAHNEQFF. CDR3 bases: TGTGCCAGCAGCCCCAGGGGGGTGGCACACAATGAGCAGTTCTTC.

The chain combines TRBV5-4 with TRBJ2-1; tentative D call: TRBD1 (6 bases). Germline V gives CDR1 SGHNT, CDR2 YYREEE (reference sequence). The V gene lost 0 bases and the J gene lost 4 bases, with 8 bases spanning the gap. The CDR3 is 14 residues long. This CDR3 is CASSLVQGYNEQFF. The CDR3 bases are TGTGCCAGCAGCTTGGTGCAGGGGTACAATGAGCAGTTCTTC.

Only one count was recorded for this clone. An end of the junction does not agree with germline; a read error may underlie this. This chain connects TRBV18 to TRBJ2-1; D is undetermined. Germline V lookup: CDR1 KGHSH, CDR2 LQKENI. The CDR3 extends over 13 amino acids. The CDR3, as DNA: TGTGCCAGCTCAGGTAGAAGCTACGATGAGCAGTTCTTC. This sequence encodes CASSGRSYDEQFF.

V usage is TRBV18 and J usage is TRBJ1-2; D is unclear. The V gene lost 2 bases and the J gene lost 7 bases, with 17 bases spanning the gap. CDR3 length equals 15 residues. Per the germline V gene, CDR1 is KGHSH and CDR2 is LQKENI. The CDR3 DNA sequence: TGTGCCAGCTCACCAAAGGCCCTCCAACTAGGTGGCTACACCTTC. Its translation: CASSPKALQLGGYTF.

J is TRBJ2-7 and V is TRBV19; 10 bases are shared with TRBD1. The J segment lost 5 bases and the V segment lost 2 bases, leaving 9 bases of the junction unmatched. Germline CDR1 is LNHDA and CDR2 is SQIVND (reference sequence). The CDR3 has 16 residues. This chain's CDR3 is CASSIIVGQGFHEQYF. The CDR3 region has the DNA TGTGCCAGTAGTATAATTGTGGGACAGGGGTTCCACGAGCAGTACTTC.

The chain uses TRBV9 and TRBJ1-1; 8 bases agree with TRBD1. Germline trimming cut 0 bases from V and 5 bases from J; bases unmatched to any gene: 15. Germline V gives CDR1 SGDLS, CDR2 YYNGEE. This CDR3 has 18 residues. The CDR3 DNA follows: TGTGCCAGCAGCGTAGAGGCGGACAGGGTGGGTCGGAGGACTGAAGCTTTCTTT. Residues: CASSVEADRVGRRTEAFF.